This TCR beta chain was recovered during a study of blood T cell repertoires in COVID-19. Study at large: Nucleic acid was either cDNA or gDNA, and it came from T cells, B-cell-depleted T cells, or PBMCs.

V was pared by 4 bases and J by 4 bases, with 14 bases between. The CDR3 is 15 amino acids. Germline CDR1 SGHNT, CDR2 YYREEE (reference sequence). Under the authors' procedure: Estimation of nucleated cell counts was performed using reference gene primer amplification. The method was immunoSEQ multiplex PCR; TCRdb's version includes in-frame clones alone and lacks a portion of them. V and J calls and clone size are copied from that table; D and trimming were computed from the DNA. The sample records fewer than 400,000 clones, over 80% being singletons. Donors were grouped by their self-reported clinical history. Donors of Cohort 3 who recovered were those that had two negative PCRs, clearance, or symptom resolution.

The specimen sequenced was PBMCs or T cells enriched from blood (not recorded which). The sequence came from a woman aged 18-30 years who had recovered from COVID-19. The chain recombines TRBV5-4 with TRBJ2-2; tentatively, D is TRBD1 (6 bases). In nucleotides, the CDR3 is TGTGCCAGCAGCCTCCTACAGGGAGTCACCGGGGAGCTGTTTTTT. This gives the protein CASSLLQGVTGELFF. The whole variable domain, filled in from reference TRBV5-4 and TRBJ2-2, reads ETGVTQSPTHLIKTRGQQVTLRCSSQSGHNTVSWYQQALGQGPQFIFQYYREEENGRGNFPPRFSGLQFPNYSSELNVNALELDDSALYLCASSLLQGVTGELFFGEGSRLTVL.